What follows is one TCR beta chain and its context. Sequencing was performed with immunoSEQ multiplex PCR; in TCRdb, only in-frame clones are kept and a portion is missing. This table holds about 130,000 clones, approximately 88% found once. This sample is drawn from a study of T cell responses to AZD1222 COVID-19 vaccine. CDR1 is SGHNT, CDR2 YENEEA, per germline. With 1 base removed from V and 5 bases from J, the gap between germline ends came to 8 bases. The CDR3 sequence is 13 residues long. The TCR sequence derives from an adult in good health. The V and J genes are TRBV11-3 and TRBJ1-1; the D is unclear. This sample comprised peripheral blood, obtained on day 0 of AZD1222 vaccination. The CDR3 loop reads CASSLGGETEAFF. DNA of the CDR3: TGTGCCAGCAGCTTAGGCGGTGAGACTGAAGCTTTCTTT.